This T cell receptor (beta chain) derives from a study of blood T cell repertoires in COVID-19. Turning to the study itself: Acute and convalescent COVID-19 specimens originated in the United States, Italy and Spain.

Authors' methods: Amplifying reference gene primers gave estimates of nucleated cell counts. Method: immunoSEQ multiplex PCR; TCRdb's copy keeps in-frame clones and lacks some. The V and J calls and the clone size are those of that table, but D and trimming were determined from the DNA. The data contain over 150,000 clones, about 82% of them seen just once; the ten biggest clones take up 7%. V lost 5 bases and J 2 bases, leaving 6 bases between the germline ends. Germline values: CDR1 SNHLY, CDR2 FYNNEI. The length of the CDR3 is 13 residues. The rearrangement joins TRBV2 to TRBJ2-2, with D uncertain. Sequencing was performed on peripheral blood. This TCR was sampled from a man in his fifties with active or convalescent COVID-19. CDR3 residues: CASSMTNTGELFF. CDR3 sequence (DNA): TGTGCCAGCAGTATGACTAACACCGGGGAGCTGTTTTTT.